The 7 T cell receptor beta chains in this list originate from one sample, sequenced in a study of shared clonotypes between healthy human individuals. The method was immunoSEQ multiplex PCR; TCRdb's version includes in-frame clones alone and lacks a portion of them. The repertoire has 1.4 million or so clones, 98% of them found once; the top ten carry around 0.38%. The sequenced material came from naive CD4+ T cells sorted from blood. Stated subset: CD45RA+ positively selected. Every receptor here comes from a man aged 25-45 years in good health.

This rearrangement joins TRBV7-9 to TRBJ2-5, with a possible D match to TRBD1 (5 bases). The germline V gene has CDR1 SEHNR and CDR2 FQNEAQ (reference sequence). The CDR3 is 16 residues long. V dropped 3 bases and J dropped 1 base, with 15 bases sitting between them. The CDR3 protein is CASSFLGPDSQETQYF. The CDR3 nucleotides read TGTGCCAGCAGCTTCCTCGGCCCTGACAGCCAAGAGACCCAGTACTTC.

As DNA, the CDR3 is TGTGCCAGTCGGGAGGACCCTAGCACAGATACGCAGTATTTT. It codes for CASREDPSTDTQYF. The rearrangement links TRBV19 to TRBJ2-3; TRBD2 matches at 7 bases. V dropped 8 bases and J dropped 0; count of bases not matched to a gene: 5. In germline, CDR1 is LNHDA, CDR2 SQIVND (reference sequence). The CDR3 consists of 14 residues.

The genes are TRBV5-1 and TRBJ2-7; TRBD2 is a possible D gene (5 bases). The CDR3 is 14 amino acids. Germline V gene lookup returns CDR1 SGHRS and CDR2 YFSETQ. Between the trimmed V and J ends, which lost 4 bases and 5 bases, there was a span of 16 bases. Here the CDR3 reads CASSPHGVGDEQYF. The CDR3 DNA reads TGCGCCAGCAGCCCCCACGGGGTTGGCGACGAGCAGTACTTC. Together with reference TRBV5-1 and TRBJ2-7, the CDR3 gives the full variable domain: KAGVTQTPRYLIKTRGQQVTLSCSPISGHRSVSWYQQTPGQGLQFLFEYFSETQRNKGNFPGRFSGRQFSNSRSEMNVSTLELGDSALYLCASSPHGVGDEQYFGPGTRLTVT.

The V and J genes are TRBV14 and TRBJ2-1, with TRBD2 matching over 12 bases. CDR3 length equals 15 residues. Germline assignment: CDR1 SGHDN and CDR2 FVKESK. Unmatched junction bases numbered 4, after V lost 3 bases and J lost 7 bases. The CDR3 here is CASSQLAGGRNEQFF. CDR3 DNA sequence: TGTGCCAGCAGCCAGCTAGCGGGAGGGAGGAATGAGCAGTTCTTC.

The chain couples TRBV18 to TRBJ2-2; D may be TRBD1 (5 bases). Germline-derived CDR1 and CDR2 are KGHSH and LQKENI. V dropped 1 base and J dropped 5 bases, with 17 bases sitting between them. The length of the CDR3 is 17 residues. CDR3 bases: TGTGCCAGCTCACCACGATCCAGGGAAACTTTGACCGGGGAGCTGTTTTTT. It yields the protein CASSPRSRETLTGELFF.

The chain couples TRBV5-1 to TRBJ2-1, with D maybe TRBD1 (6 bases). Germline assignment: CDR1 SGHRS and CDR2 YFSETQ. The CDR3 is 15 amino acids. Trimming pared 4 bases from V and 5 bases from J, leaving 16 bases between. This chain's CDR3 is CASSHTGNGDNEQFF. CDR3 DNA sequence: TGCGCCAGCAGCCATACAGGGAACGGCGACAATGAGCAGTTCTTC.

This chain connects TRBV6-5 to TRBJ1-3; 8 nucleotides align to TRBD1. The CDR3 sequence is 14 residues long. V shed 5 bases and J 4 bases; nucleotides not matched to a gene: 4. Germline V gene data show CDR1 as MNHEY and CDR2 as SVGAGI. The CDR3 region is CASSITGGGNTIYF. The DNA for the CDR3 is TGTGCCAGCAGTATCACAGGGGGAGGAAACACCATATATTTT.